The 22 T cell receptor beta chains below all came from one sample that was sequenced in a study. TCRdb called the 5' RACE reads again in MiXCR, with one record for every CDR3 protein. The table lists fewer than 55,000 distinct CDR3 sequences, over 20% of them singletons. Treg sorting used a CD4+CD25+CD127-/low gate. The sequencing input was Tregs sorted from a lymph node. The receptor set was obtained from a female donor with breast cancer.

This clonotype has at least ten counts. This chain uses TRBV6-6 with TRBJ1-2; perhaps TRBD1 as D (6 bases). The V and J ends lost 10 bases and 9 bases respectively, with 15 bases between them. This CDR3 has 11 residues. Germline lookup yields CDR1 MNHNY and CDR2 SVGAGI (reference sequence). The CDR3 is CAIVTGTSYTF. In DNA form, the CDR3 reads TGTGCCATCGTTACAGGGACTAGCTACACCTTC.

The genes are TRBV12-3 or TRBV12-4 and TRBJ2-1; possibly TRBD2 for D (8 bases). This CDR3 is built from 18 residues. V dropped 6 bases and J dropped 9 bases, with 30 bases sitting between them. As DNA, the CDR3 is TGTGCCAGCAGCTCCCTGTCGTACGGGGGGGCAGGGGGTGGTGAGCAGTTCTTC. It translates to CASSSLSYGGAGGGEQFF.

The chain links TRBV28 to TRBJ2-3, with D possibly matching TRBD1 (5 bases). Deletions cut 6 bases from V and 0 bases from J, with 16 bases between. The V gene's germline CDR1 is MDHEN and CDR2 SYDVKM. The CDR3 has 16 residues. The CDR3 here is CASRIQGAISTDTQYF. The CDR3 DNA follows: TGTGCCAGCAGAATACAAGGGGCAATTAGCACAGATACGCAGTATTTT.

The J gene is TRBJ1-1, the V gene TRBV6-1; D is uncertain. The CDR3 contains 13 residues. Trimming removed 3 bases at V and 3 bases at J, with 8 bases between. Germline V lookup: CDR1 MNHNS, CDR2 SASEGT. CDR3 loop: CASSEGWDTEAFF. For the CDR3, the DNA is TGTGCCAGCAGTGAGGGTTGGGACACTGAAGCTTTCTTT.

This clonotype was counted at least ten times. CDR3 sequence (DNA): TGTGCCAGCAGTTTACGCGGCTCACACCAAGAGACCCAGTACTTC. As protein: CASSLRGSHQETQYF. This chain links TRBV27 with TRBJ2-5; D not resolved. The V gene lost 2 bases and the J gene lost 0 bases, with 10 bases spanning the gap. This CDR3 comprises 15 residues. Germline assignment: CDR1 MNHEY and CDR2 SMNVEV (reference sequence).

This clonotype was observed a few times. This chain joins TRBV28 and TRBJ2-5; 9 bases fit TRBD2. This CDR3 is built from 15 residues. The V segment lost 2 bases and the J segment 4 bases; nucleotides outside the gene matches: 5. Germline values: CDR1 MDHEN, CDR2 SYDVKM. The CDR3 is CASSLDSGGLETQYF. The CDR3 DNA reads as TGTGCCAGCAGTTTAGATAGCGGGGGCTTAGAGACCCAGTACTTC.

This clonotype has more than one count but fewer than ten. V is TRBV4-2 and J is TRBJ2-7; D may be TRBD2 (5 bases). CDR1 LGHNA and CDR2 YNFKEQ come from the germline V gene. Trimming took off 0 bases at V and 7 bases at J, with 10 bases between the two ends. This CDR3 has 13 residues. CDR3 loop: CASSQDLRAEQYF. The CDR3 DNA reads TGTGCCAGCAGCCAAGATCTGAGGGCAGAGCAGTACTTC.

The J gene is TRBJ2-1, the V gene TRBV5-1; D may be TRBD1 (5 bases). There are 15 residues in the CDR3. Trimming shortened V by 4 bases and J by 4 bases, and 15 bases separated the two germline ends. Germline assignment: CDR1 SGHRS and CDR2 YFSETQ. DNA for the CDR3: TGCGCCAGCAGCATCAGGGATGAGGTTTACAATGAGCAGTTCTTC. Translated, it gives CASSIRDEVYNEQFF.

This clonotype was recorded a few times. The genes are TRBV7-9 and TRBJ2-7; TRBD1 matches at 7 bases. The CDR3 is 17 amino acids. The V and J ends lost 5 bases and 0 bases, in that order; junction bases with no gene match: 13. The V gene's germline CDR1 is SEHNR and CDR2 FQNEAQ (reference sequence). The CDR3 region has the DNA TGTGCCAGCAGCAAACGCCCGGCAGCAGGGGGCTCCTACGAGCAGTACTTC. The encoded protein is CASSKRPAAGGSYEQYF.

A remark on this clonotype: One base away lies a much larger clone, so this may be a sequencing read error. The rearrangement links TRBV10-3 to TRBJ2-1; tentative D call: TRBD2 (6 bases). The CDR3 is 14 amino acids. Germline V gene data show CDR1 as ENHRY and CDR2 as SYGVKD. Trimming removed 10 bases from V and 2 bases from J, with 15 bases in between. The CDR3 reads CATTSTKAYNEQFF. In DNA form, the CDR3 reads TGTGCCACCACTAGCACCAAGGCCTACAATGAGCAGTTCTTC.

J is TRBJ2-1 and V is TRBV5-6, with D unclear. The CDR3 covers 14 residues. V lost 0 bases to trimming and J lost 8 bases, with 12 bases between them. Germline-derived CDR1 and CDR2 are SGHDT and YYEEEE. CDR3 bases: TGTGCCAGCAGCTTGGTTGGCAAGTCGGATGAGCAGTTCTTC. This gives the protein CASSLVGKSDEQFF.

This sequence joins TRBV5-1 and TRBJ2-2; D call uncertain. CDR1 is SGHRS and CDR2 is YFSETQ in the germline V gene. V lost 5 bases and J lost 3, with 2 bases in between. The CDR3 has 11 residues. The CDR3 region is CASRDTGELFF. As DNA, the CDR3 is TGCGCCAGCAGAGACACCGGGGAGCTGTTTTTT.

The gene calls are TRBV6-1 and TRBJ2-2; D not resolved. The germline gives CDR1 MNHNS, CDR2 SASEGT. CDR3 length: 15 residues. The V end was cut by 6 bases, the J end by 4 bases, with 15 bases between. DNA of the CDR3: TGTGCCAGCAGGGCAACAGTGACGGGCACCGGGGAGCTGTTTTTT. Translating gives CASRATVTGTGELFF.

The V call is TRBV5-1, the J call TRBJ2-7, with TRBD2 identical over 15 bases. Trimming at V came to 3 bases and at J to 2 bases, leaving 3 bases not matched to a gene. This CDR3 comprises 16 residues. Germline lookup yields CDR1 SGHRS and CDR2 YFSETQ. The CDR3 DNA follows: TGCGCCAGCAGCTCCGGGACTAGCGGGAGGCCCTACGAGCAGTACTTC. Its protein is CASSSGTSGRPYEQYF.

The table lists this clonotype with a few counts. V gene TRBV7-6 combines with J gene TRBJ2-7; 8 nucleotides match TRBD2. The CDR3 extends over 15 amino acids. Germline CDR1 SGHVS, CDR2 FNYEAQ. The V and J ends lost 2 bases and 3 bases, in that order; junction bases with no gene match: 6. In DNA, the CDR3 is TGTGCCAGCAGCTTAAACACCGGGAGGGACTACGAGCAGTACTTC. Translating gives CASSLNTGRDYEQYF.

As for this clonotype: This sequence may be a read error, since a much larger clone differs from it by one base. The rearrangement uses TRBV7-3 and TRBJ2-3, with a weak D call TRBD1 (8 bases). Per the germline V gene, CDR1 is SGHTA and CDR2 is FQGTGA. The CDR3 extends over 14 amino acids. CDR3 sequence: CASSLTGGTGTQYF. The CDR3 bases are TGTGCCAGCAGCTTAACGGGAGGGACAGGTACGCAGTATTTT.

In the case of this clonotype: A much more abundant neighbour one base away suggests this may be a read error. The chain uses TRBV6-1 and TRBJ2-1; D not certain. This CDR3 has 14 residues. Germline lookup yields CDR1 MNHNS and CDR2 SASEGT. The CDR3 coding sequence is TGTGCCAGCAGTGAAGCGACTTCTTACAATGAGCAGGTCTTC. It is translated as CASSEATSYNEQVF.

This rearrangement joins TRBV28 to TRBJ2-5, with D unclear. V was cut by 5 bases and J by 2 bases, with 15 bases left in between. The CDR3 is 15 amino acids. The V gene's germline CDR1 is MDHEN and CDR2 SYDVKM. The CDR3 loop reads CASSIFSGRQETQYF. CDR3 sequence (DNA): TGTGCCAGCAGTATATTCTCGGGCAGGCAAGAGACCCAGTACTTC.

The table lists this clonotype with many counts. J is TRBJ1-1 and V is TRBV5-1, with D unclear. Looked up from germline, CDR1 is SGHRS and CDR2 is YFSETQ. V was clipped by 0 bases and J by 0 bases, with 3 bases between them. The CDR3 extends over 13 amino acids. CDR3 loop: CASSLDMNTEAFF. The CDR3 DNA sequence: TGCGCCAGCAGCTTGGACATGAACACTGAAGCTTTCTTT.

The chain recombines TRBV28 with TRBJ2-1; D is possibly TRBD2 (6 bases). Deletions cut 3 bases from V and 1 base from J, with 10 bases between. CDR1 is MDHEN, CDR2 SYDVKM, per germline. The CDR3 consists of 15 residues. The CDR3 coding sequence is TGTGCCAGCAGTTTTGGGGGGAATTCCTACAATGAGCAGTTCTTC. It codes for CASSFGGNSYNEQFF.

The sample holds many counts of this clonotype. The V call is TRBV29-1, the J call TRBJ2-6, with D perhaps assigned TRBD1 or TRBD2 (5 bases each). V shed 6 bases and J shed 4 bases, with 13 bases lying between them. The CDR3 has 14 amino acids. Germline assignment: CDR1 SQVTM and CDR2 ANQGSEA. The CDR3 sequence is CSVQTGPGANVLTF. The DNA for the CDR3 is TGCAGCGTGCAAACGGGACCCGGGGCCAACGTCCTGACTTTC.

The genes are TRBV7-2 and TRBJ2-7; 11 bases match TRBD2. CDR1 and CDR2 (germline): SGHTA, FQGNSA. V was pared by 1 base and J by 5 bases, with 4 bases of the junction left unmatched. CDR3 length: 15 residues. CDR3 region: CASSLELAGGHEQYF. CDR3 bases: TGTGCCAGCAGCTTAGAGCTAGCGGGAGGCCACGAGCAGTACTTC. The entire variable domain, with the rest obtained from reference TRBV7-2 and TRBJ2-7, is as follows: GAGVSQSPSNKVTEKGKDVELRCDPISGHTALYWYRQSLGQGLEFLIYFQGNSAPDKSGLPSDRFSAERTGGSVSTLTIQRTQQEDSAVYLCASSLELAGGHEQYFGPGTRLTVT.